Below, 4 T cell receptor beta chains from the same sample are listed, as sequenced in a study of patients and donors after allogeneic stem cell transplantation (TCRdb year 2020). Library generation was performed with RT-PCR. Instrument used: NextSeq 550. TCRdb reprocessed the public reads (quality trimming at Q25 with fastp, clone calling with MiXCR) and kept in-frame beta chains. Records with the same CDR3 protein are collapsed into one entry carrying the most frequent genes and DNA. For this sample there are tens of thousands of distinct CDR3 sequences; almost 7% appear just once. In total, the top ten clones hold about a third of the sample. The source material was blood, either unsorted or a sorted T cell fraction (not recorded which). Every receptor here comes from a human donor who was either an allogeneic HSCT recipient or a stem cell or donor lymphocyte infusion donor (not recorded which). It is not recorded whose cells these are; they may come from a transplant donor.

The table lists this clonotype with a few counts. This chain links TRBV7-6 with TRBJ2-7; tentatively, D is TRBD1 or TRBD2 (6 bases each). The length of the CDR3 is 13 residues. V was cut by 5 bases and J by 3 bases, with 11 bases left in between. Germline lookup yields CDR1 SGHVS and CDR2 FNYEAQ. DNA of the CDR3: TGTGCCAGCAGCCGTGGGGGGCTCTACGAGCAGTACTTC. It encodes CASSRGGLYEQYF.

This clonotype was seen only a few times. The CDR3 is CASSFWPRKLAGDEQYF. Here the CDR3 DNA reads TGTGCCAGCAGCTTTTGGCCCCGTAAGCTAGCGGGAGACGAGCAGTACTTC. The genes are TRBV5-4 and TRBJ2-7; 10 bases line up with TRBD2. Losses at the gene ends were 2 bases for V and 5 bases for J; bases not matched to a gene: 13. The V gene's germline CDR1 is SGHNT and CDR2 YYREEE (reference sequence). This CDR3 comprises 17 residues.

As concerns this clonotype: Just one base apart from a much larger clone, this may be a read error. This chain joins TRBV28 and TRBJ2-7, with D tentatively TRBD1 (6 bases). The V gene's germline CDR1 is MDHEN and CDR2 SYDVKM. The CDR3 consists of 13 residues. DNA of the CDR3: TGTGCCAGCAGGAACCCAGGGGCTGGCGAGCGGTACTTC. Translating gives CASRNPGAGERYF.

This chain connects TRBV7-9 to TRBJ2-5; the match to TRBD1 covers 7 bases. Trimming at V came to 6 bases and at J to 1 base, leaving 2 bases not matched to a gene. The CDR3 spans 13 residues. CDR1 and CDR2 (germline): SEHNR, FQNEAQ (reference sequence). The DNA of the CDR3 is TGTGCCAGCAGTCGGGACAGCCAAGAGACCCAGTACTTC. This sequence encodes CASSRDSQETQYF.